The T cell receptor (beta chain) under discussion was sequenced for a study of beta chain features in type 1 diabetes. Points from the study as a whole: Still unanswered here is whether HLA type influences TCRB rearrangement. Shortening of TCRB CDR3s, moderate but significant, appeared in all four CD4+ subsets of Type 1 diabetes patients.

Looked up from germline, CDR1 is SGHNT and CDR2 is YYREEE (reference sequence). Trimming removed 4 bases from V and 3 bases from J, with 10 bases in between. The CDR3 extends over 13 amino acids. The authors sorted CD4+ naive, central memory, regulatory and stem cell-like memory cells via CD45RO/CCR7/CD25/CD127/CD95/CD27. The investigators reverse transcribed all of the isolated RNA, so they sequenced expressed TCRB transcripts. Profiled with immunoSEQ multiplex PCR; TCRdb holds only in-frame clones, not every one. The data hold about 260,000 clones, with under 70% observed a single time. This clone was seen more than once but under ten times. Antigen specificity is unknown.

Input material: naive CD4+ T cells from blood. This TCR was sampled from a man aged 25 to 45 in good health. V usage is TRBV5-4 and J usage is TRBJ2-5, with D perhaps TRBD2 (5 bases). The CDR3: CASSQDWEETQYF. In DNA, the CDR3 is TGTGCCAGCAGCCAGGACTGGGAAGAGACCCAGTACTTC. Full variable domain (rest looked up from reference TRBV5-4 and TRBJ2-5): ETGVTQSPTHLIKTRGQQVTLRCSSQSGHNTVSWYQQALGQGPQFIFQYYREEENGRGNFPPRFSGLQFPNYSSELNVNALELDDSALYLCASSQDWEETQYFGPGTRLLVL.